These T cell receptor beta chains were read from a single sample in a study of blood T cell repertoires in COVID-19. The repertoire was sequenced with immunoSEQ multiplex PCR; TCRdb's copy has only in-frame clones and lacks some. The sample lists over 90,000 clones, more than 75% occurring once. Source material: peripheral blood. These receptor sequences come from a middle-aged man with active or convalescent COVID-19. Both conserved end residues are part of each CDR3. The D gene is left open where the match is weak. Size is stated for part of the rows, as once, few or many counts, or as a class when the clone is expanded.

j_gene	d_gene	len	abundance	v_gene	CDR3aa	CDR3nt
TRBJ2-1	TRBD1	15	NA	TRBV19	CASSIVGQAYNEQFF	TGTGCCAGTAGTATAGTAGGACAGGCATACAATGAGCAGTTCTTC
TRBJ2-2	NA	15	NA	TRBV5-5	CASSLGRGFYGELFF	TGTGCCAGCAGCTTGGGTCGGGGGTTTTACGGGGAGCTGTTTTTT
TRBJ1-1	TRBD1	14	NA	TRBV15	CATSRPTGGTEAFF	TGTGCCACCAGCAGACCGACAGGGGGCACTGAAGCTTTCTTT
TRBJ1-2	NA	14	NA	TRBV7-9	CASSEDTYNYGYTF	TGTGCCAGCAGCGAGGACACTTATAACTATGGCTACACCTTC
TRBJ2-3	NA	14	NA	TRBV6-4	CASSEGPSTDTQYF	TGTGCCAGCAGTGAGGGCCCCTCGACAGATACGCAGTATTTT
TRBJ2-3	NA	12	once	TRBV6-6	CASSGSTDTQYF	TGTGCCAGCTCGGGGAGCACAGATACGCAGTATTTT
TRBJ2-5	NA	15	NA	TRBV2	CASSSPGTPQETQYF	TGTGCCAGCAGTAGCCCAGGGACTCCTCAAGAGACCCAGTACTTC
TRBJ1-5	TRBD1	15	NA	TRBV19	CASSYRTGTHQPQHF	TGTGCCAGTAGTTACCGGACAGGGACCCATCAGCCCCAGCATTTT
TRBJ2-1	NA	14	NA	TRBV5-1	CASQSGSSYNEQFF	TGCGCCAGCCAGAGCGGCAGCTCCTACAATGAGCAGTTCTTC
TRBJ2-1	NA	15	NA	TRBV5-1	CASSLDGGSYNEQFF	TGCGCCAGCAGCTTGGACGGCGGTTCCTACAATGAGCAGTTCTTC
TRBJ2-7	TRBD2	14	NA	TRBV5-1	CASSGGLAPYEQYF	TGCGCCAGCAGCGGGGGACTAGCCCCCTACGAGCAGTACTTC
TRBJ1-4	NA	14	NA	TRBV7-9	CASTPRRENEKLFF	TGTGCCAGCACCCCTCGCCGGGAGAATGAAAAACTGTTTTTT
TRBJ2-4	NA	15	NA	TRBV25-1	CASSDPGIAKNIQYF	TGTGCCAGCAGTGACCCAGGCATAGCCAAAAACATTCAGTACTTC
TRBJ1-4	NA	13	NA	TRBV12-3/TRBV12-4	CASSQGYGEKLFF	TGTGCCAGCAGCCAGGGCTACGGTGAAAAACTGTTTTTT
TRBJ1-6	TRBD1	15	NA	TRBV5-4	CASREGGQGISPLHF	TGTGCCAGCAGGGAAGGGGGACAGGGTATTTCACCCCTCCACTTT
TRBJ1-2	TRBD1	14	NA	TRBV6-5	CASSYRTGSRGYTF	TGTGCCAGCAGTTATCGGACAGGCTCTAGGGGCTACACCTTC
TRBJ2-7	NA	15	NA	TRBV7-2	CASSSSYSNSYEQYF	TGTGCCAGCAGCTCGTCCTACAGCAACTCCTACGAGCAGTACTTC
TRBJ1-1	TRBD1	15	NA	TRBV4-3	CASSQATGVNTEAFF	TGCGCCAGCAGCCAGGCGACAGGGGTGAACACTGAAGCTTTCTTT
TRBJ2-6	TRBD1	15	NA	TRBV9	CASSVATGGNNVLTF	TGTGCCAGCAGCGTAGCTACAGGGGGTAACAACGTCCTGACTTTC
TRBJ1-2	NA	15	NA	TRBV5-6	CASSPRGGANYGYTF	TGTGCCAGCAGCCCCCGAGGGGGGGCCAACTATGGCTACACCTTC
TRBJ2-1	NA	16	NA	TRBV18	CASSPDRVSSYNEQFF	TGTGCCAGCTCACCAGATCGGGTTAGCTCCTACAATGAGCAGTTCTTC
TRBJ1-1	NA	16	few	TRBV12-5	CASGLVLGTRNTEAFF	TGTGCTAGTGGTTTGGTACTGGGGACAAGGAACACTGAAGCTTTCTTT
TRBJ2-5	NA	16	once	TRBV2	CASSEVGSGPQETQYF	TGTGCCAGCAGTGAAGTTGGTAGCGGACCCCAAGAGACCCAGTACTTC
TRBJ1-1	NA	14	NA	TRBV25-1	CASSAGTMNTEAFF	TGTGCCAGCAGTGCGGGGACAATGAACACTGAAGCTTTCTTT